This TCR beta chain was obtained from a study of blood T cell repertoires in COVID-19. Study details: The origin of the acute and convalescent COVID-19 samples was the United States, Italy and Spain.

Profiling relied on immunoSEQ multiplex PCR, and the TCRdb table lists in-frame clones only, not all of them. The sample has over 85,000 clones, about 85% seen once; the top ten hold roughly 3%. The sample was peripheral blood. The receptor comes from a woman of 80 years or more with COVID-19, enrolled during active disease.

The CDR3 DNA is TGTGCCAGCAGTTACCAGGGACAGGGAGGCAATCAGCCCCAGCATTTT. This gives the protein CASSYQGQGGNQPQHF. The rearrangement joins TRBV6-5 to TRBJ1-5, with 9 bases identical to TRBD1. This CDR3 contains 16 residues. CDR1 MNHEY and CDR2 SVGAGI come from the germline V gene. J gave up 2 bases and V 2 bases, and 4 bases lay outside the gene matches.